This T cell receptor (beta chain) was observed in a study of blood T cell repertoires in COVID-19. Study-wide context: Acute and convalescent COVID-19 specimens originated in the United States, Italy and Spain. T cells, B-cell-depleted T cells, or PBMCs supplied cDNA or gDNA.

Methods used by the authors: Nucleated cell number was recorded as an estimate derived from reference gene primer amplification. Libraries were prepared by immunoSEQ multiplex PCR; TCRdb keeps only in-frame clonotypes and omits some of them. V and J calls and clone size come straight from that table; D and trimming were deduced from the DNA. The sample has some 93,000 clones; about nine tenths are singletons. Trimming cost V 3 bases and J 2 bases; bases outside gene matches: 1. This CDR3 region has 14 residues. Germline-derived CDR1 and CDR2 are MNHNY and SVGAGI (reference sequence). Sequenced sample: peripheral blood. The clonotype was recovered from a man aged 50 to 60 with acute or convalescent COVID-19. V is TRBV6-6 and J is TRBJ1-5; 7 bases are a match to TRBD1. The DNA for the CDR3 is TGTGCCAGCAGTTATGACAGGGGCAATCAGCCCCAGCATTTT. Its protein is CASSYDRGNQPQHF.